These 5 T cell receptor beta chains were all obtained from the same sample, sequenced in a study of blood T cell repertoires in COVID-19. Clones were read by immunoSEQ multiplex PCR, and TCRdb kept only the in-frame ones, dropping some. The data contain some 170,000 clones, about 90% of them seen just once; the ten biggest clones take up 1% to 1.5%. The specimen was PBMCs or T cells enriched from blood (not recorded which). The receptors here all came from a human donor with acute COVID-19. The donor label of this sample is uncertain.

CDR3: CASTPEVDSNFYEQYF. The CDR3 DNA sequence: TGTGCCAGCACACCAGAGGTGGACAGCAACTTCTACGAGCAGTACTTC. The genes are TRBV9 and TRBJ2-7, with a weak D call TRBD1 (6 bases). Germline assignment: CDR1 SGDLS and CDR2 YYNGEE. This CDR3 is 16 amino acids long. V gave up 6 bases and J gave up 3 bases, with 22 bases separating them.

The chain joins TRBV25-1 to TRBJ1-4; D remains ambiguous. The CDR3 is 11 amino acids. CDR1 and CDR2 (germline): MGHDK, SYGVNS. Trimming took 4 bases from V and 7 from J, leaving 4 bases between them. CDR3: CASSVSEKLFF. CDR3 DNA: TGTGCCAGCAGTGTCAGTGAAAAACTGTTTTTT.

The V call is TRBV2, the J call TRBJ1-1; D unclear. The CDR3 is made up of 13 amino acids. Germline V gene lookup returns CDR1 SNHLY and CDR2 FYNNEI. The V and J ends lost 4 bases and 1 base respectively, with 7 bases between them. The CDR3 here is CASSGLANTEAFF. The CDR3 nucleotides are TGTGCCAGCAGTGGACTGGCGAACACTGAAGCTTTCTTT.

The chain uses TRBV9 and TRBJ2-7; the D gene is possibly TRBD2 (5 bases). This CDR3 spans 17 amino acids. V was shortened by 0 bases and J by 4 bases, with 20 bases between the two germline ends. In germline, CDR1 is SGDLS, CDR2 YYNGEE. The CDR3: CASSVGPGIRADYEQYF. The CDR3 DNA reads as TGTGCCAGCAGCGTAGGACCCGGGATAAGAGCTGATTACGAGCAGTACTTC.

The chain joins TRBV10-3 to TRBJ1-2; D might be TRBD1 (5 bases). With 2 bases removed from V and 8 bases from J, the gap between germline ends came to 12 bases. Germline V lookup: CDR1 ENHRY, CDR2 SYGVKD. This CDR3 has 13 amino acids. The CDR3 region is CAISERRAEGYTF. CDR3 nucleotide sequence: TGTGCCATCAGTGAGCGCAGGGCGGAGGGCTACACCTTC.